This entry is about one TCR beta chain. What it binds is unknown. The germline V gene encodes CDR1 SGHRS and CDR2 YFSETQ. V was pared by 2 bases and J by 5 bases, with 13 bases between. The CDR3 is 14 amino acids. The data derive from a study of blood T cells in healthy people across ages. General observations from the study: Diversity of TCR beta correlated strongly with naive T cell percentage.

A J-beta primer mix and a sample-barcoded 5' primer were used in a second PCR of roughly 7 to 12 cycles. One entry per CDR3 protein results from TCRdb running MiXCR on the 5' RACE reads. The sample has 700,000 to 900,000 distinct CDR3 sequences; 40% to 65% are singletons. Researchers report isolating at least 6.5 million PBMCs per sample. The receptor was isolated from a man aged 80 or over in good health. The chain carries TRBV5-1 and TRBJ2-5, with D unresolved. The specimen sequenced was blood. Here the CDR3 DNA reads TGCGCCAGCAGCTTAGGCCTCCTAAGCGAGACCCAGTACTTC. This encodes CASSLGLLSETQYF.